This TCR beta chain was observed in a study of early T cells in non-severe SARS-CoV-2 infection. Study summary: Investigators sequenced bulk RNA drawn from unsorted whole blood, and chains remained unpaired. Findings of the study overall: Reliance on VDJdb matching favored anti-spike CD8 responses; private and CD4 specificities were missed.

Individual cDNA molecules carried attached unique molecular identifiers. One entry per CDR3 protein results from TCRdb running MiXCR on the 5' RACE reads. The sample carries around 33,000 distinct CDR3 sequences, 5.5% to 7% recorded once. Germline CDR1 MNHEY, CDR2 SVGAGI. The CDR3 sequence is 14 residues long. The junction had 6 bases not matched to a gene; V was cut back by 6 bases and J by 5 bases. This clonotype was found many times. The antigen is unknown. The receptor was isolated from an adult who was a healthcare worker with PCR-confirmed SARS-CoV-2 infection or an uninfected control (not recorded which). The chain carries TRBV6-5 and TRBJ1-4, with 7 bases identical to TRBD1. The sample was whole blood. The CDR3 DNA follows: TGTGCCAGCAGACCGACAGGGACCAATGAAAAACTGTTTTTT. Translated, it gives CASRPTGTNEKLFF.